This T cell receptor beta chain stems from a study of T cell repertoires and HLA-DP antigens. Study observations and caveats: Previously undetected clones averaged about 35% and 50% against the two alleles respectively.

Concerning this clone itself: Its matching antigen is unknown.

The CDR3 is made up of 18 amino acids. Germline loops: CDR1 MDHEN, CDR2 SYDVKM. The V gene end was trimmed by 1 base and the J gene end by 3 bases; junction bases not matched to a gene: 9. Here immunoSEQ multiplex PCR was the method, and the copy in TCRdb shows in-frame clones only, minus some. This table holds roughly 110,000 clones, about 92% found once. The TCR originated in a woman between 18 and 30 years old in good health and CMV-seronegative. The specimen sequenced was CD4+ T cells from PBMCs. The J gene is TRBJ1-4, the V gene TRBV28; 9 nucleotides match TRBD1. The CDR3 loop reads CASSLSWDRVMANEKLFF. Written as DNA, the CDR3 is TGTGCCAGCAGTTTATCATGGGACAGGGTAATGGCTAATGAAAAACTGTTTTTT.